This TCR beta chain came from a study of CD8+CD57+ T cells in acquired aplastic anemia. Looking at the study overall: Sorted CD4+ and CD8+ cells yielded DNA averaging about 3.2 ug. Whole-study results and caveats: Patients and healthy controls showed no significant CD8+ Simpson's diversity difference. Patients and controls shared some 29 CD8+ CDR3 sequences, which appeared highly expressed in patients and within their immunodominant clones.

Both TCR beta VDJ combination and CDR3 sequence profiling were carried out. Genomic DNA was the template for this profiling. TCRdb re-called the reads with MiXCR, one entry per CDR3 protein. The sample has about 150,000 distinct CDR3 sequences, approximately 52% seen once. As concerns this clonotype: Its antigen is currently unknown. This may be a read error: a much more frequent sequence differs by one nucleotide.

Patients included in sequencing had previously demonstrated CD8+CD57+ cell expansion by flow cytometry. What was sequenced was sorted CD4+, CD8+, or CD8+CD57+ T cells (not recorded which) from PBMCs. This clonotype was obtained from a human donor with aplastic anemia.

The CDR3 DNA sequence: TGTGCCAGCATGTTGGCGTCGGGCCCAGATACGCAGCATTTT. Translation gives CASMLASGPDTQHF. This chain uses TRBV6-1 with TRBJ2-3, with no clear D. The end of the DNA is better explained by TRBJ1-5, so the J call may be wrong. The CDR3 sequence is 14 residues long. Germline V gene lookup returns CDR1 MNHNS and CDR2 SASEGT.